What follows describes a single TCR beta chain. Its antigen is as yet unknown. This specimen belongs to a study of siplizumab effects on memory and regulatory T cells. Notes on the study in general: Proliferating siplizumab-culture Tregs lacked confirmation of suppressive function. Alloreactive CD4+ clones that could be mapped were on average approximately 69% Treg-derived with siplizumab, against approximately 28% in controls.

The CDR3 has 15 amino acids. V trimming: 7 bases; J trimming: 0 bases; junction bases outside the gene matches: 8. CDR1 is MNHEY and CDR2 is SVGAGI in the germline V gene. TCR templates, about 100,000 per sample, were assayed. Only in-frame clones appear in the TCRdb table, and some are missing; sequencing was by immunoSEQ multiplex PCR. The table records some 110,000 clones, roughly 94% of them present only once. Sequencing was done on a sample of non-Treg CD4+ T cells sorted from blood. This chain links TRBV6-5 with TRBJ2-7, with TRBD2 matching over 8 bases. This clonotype was sampled from a human donor in good health. CDR3 coding DNA: TGTGCCAGCATGGCGGGGGGCTTGAGCTCCTACGAGCAGTACTTC. Its protein product is CASMAGGLSSYEQYF.